This T cell receptor beta chain derives from a study of regulatory T cells in long-lasting Graves disease. The table lists this clonotype with many counts. CDR1 is SGHRS and CDR2 is YFSETQ in the germline V gene. V lost 7 bases, J lost 4 bases, and 8 bases stayed unmatched. The CDR3 has 14 residues. Time point given: newly diagnosed GD, antithyroid drugs for less than 3 months. The TCR library was prepared using RNA isolated from PBMCs. To make TCR beta libraries, researchers used iRepertoire HTBI primers and Arm-PCR of CDR3 regions. One entry per CDR3 protein, called by TCRdb with MiXCR from the multiplex PCR reads. Of around 450,000 distinct CDR3 sequences in the sample, roughly 16% were seen once. The sample was also linked to a second study, of T cells in Graves' hyperthyroidism and ophthalmopathy.

The receptor was isolated from a man between 35 and 55 years old with Graves disease. The chain combines TRBV5-1 with TRBJ1-1; 9 positions match TRBD1. This sample comprised peripheral blood mononuclear cells (PBMCs), obtained at new diagnosis, from a patient treated with antithyroid drugs. DNA for the CDR3: TGCGCCAGCGGACCGGGACAGGGTCTCACTGAAGCTTTCTTT. It specifies CASGPGQGLTEAFF.